The T cell receptor beta chain described here comes from a study of Ad26.COV2.S vaccination and SARS-CoV-2 variants. The CDR3 contains 15 residues. Trimming stripped 1 base from V and 0 bases from J, with 10 bases between. Germline V gives CDR1 SGHDN, CDR2 FVKESK. Treatment reported: some 20 received Ad26.COV2.S at low or high dose, single or two shots; 5 received placebo; per-sample allocation not given. Each sample was drawn 63 days after the first injection (of vaccine or placebo). Profiled with immunoSEQ multiplex PCR; TCRdb holds only in-frame clones, not every one. The table records roughly 300,000 clones, 88% of them present only once.

The sample here was peripheral blood, taken in a trial of Ad26.COV2.S vaccine versus placebo. The gene calls are TRBV14 and TRBJ2-7; D gene ambiguous. The clonotype was recovered from a person aged 18-65 years who received the Ad26.COV2.S COVID-19 vaccine or a placebo. CDR3 DNA: TGTGCCAGCAGCCAAGTCGGGCGCTCCTCCTACGAGCAGTACTTC. It is translated as CASSQVGRSSYEQYF.